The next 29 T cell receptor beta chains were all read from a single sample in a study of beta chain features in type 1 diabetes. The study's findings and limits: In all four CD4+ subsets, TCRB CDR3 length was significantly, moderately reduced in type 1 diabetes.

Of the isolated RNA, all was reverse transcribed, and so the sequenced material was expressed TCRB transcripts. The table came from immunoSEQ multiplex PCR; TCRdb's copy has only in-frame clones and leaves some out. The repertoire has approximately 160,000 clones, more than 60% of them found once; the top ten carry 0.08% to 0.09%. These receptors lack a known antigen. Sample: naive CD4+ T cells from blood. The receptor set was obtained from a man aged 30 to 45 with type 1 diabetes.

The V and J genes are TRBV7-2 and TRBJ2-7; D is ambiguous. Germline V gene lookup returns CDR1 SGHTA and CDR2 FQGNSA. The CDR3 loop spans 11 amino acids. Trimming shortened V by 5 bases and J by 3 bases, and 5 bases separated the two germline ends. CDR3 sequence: CASSENYEQYF. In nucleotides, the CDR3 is TGTGCCAGCAGCGAGAACTACGAGCAGTACTTC.

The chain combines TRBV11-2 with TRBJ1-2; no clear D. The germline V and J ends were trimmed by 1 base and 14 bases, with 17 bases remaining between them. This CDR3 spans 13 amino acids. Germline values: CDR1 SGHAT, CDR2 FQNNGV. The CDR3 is CASSLGQNHGKTF. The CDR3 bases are TGTGCCAGCAGCTTAGGCCAAAATCACGGGAAAACCTTC.

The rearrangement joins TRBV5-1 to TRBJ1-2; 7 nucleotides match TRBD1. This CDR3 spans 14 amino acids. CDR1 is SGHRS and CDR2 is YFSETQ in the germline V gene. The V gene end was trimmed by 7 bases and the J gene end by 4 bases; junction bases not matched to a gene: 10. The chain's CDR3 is CASGTGTEGYGYTF. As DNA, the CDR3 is TGCGCCAGCGGGACCGGGACAGAAGGCTATGGCTACACCTTC.

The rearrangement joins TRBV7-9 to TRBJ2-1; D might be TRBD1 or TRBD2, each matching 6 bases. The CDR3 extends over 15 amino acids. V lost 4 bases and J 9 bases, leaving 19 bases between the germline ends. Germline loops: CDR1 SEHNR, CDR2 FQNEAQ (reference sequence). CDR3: CASSSLDYRVGEQFF. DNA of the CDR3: TGTGCCAGCAGCTCCTTGGACTACAGGGTGGGTGAGCAGTTCTTC.

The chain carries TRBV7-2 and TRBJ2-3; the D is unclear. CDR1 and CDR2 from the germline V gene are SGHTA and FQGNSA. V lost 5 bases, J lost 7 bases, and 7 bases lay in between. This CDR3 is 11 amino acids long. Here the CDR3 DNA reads TGTGCCAGCAGCCCAGGTTATACGCAGTATTTT. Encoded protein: CASSPGYTQYF.

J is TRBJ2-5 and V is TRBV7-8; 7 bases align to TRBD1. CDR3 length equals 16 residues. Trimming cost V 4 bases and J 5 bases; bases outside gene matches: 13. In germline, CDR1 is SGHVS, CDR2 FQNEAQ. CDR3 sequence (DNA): TGTGCCAGCAGCTCGCGACAGGGTGAGATGTGGGAGACCCAGTACTTC. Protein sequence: CASSSRQGEMWETQYF.

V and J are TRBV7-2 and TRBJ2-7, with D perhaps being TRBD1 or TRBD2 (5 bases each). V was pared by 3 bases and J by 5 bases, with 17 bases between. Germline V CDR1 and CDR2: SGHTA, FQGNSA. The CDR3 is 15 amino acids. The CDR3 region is CASSLATAATNEQYF. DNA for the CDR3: TGTGCCAGCAGCTTGGCGACAGCGGCAACAAACGAGCAGTACTTC.

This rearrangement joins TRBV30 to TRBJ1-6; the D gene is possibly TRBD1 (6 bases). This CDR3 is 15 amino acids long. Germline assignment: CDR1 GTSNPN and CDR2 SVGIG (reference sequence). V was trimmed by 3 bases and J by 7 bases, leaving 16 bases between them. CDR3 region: CAWRVGQGLNSPLHF. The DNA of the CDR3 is TGTGCCTGGAGGGTCGGGCAGGGGTTGAATTCACCCCTCCACTTT.

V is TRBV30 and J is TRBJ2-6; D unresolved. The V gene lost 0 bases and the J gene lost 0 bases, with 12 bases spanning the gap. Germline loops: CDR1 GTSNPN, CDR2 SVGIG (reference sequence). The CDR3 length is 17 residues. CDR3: CAWSVSLLSSGANVLTF. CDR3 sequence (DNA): TGTGCCTGGAGTGTGAGCCTTTTAAGCTCTGGGGCCAACGTCCTGACTTTC.

The CDR3 nucleotides read TGTGCCACCAGCAGAGCGATAGCGGGGGGCGGAGGAGAGACCCAGTACTTC. Protein sequence: CATSRAIAGGGGETQYF. The chain couples TRBV15 to TRBJ2-5; 10 nucleotides line up with TRBD2. This CDR3 spans 17 amino acids. V dropped 1 base and J dropped 4; count of bases not matched to a gene: 9. The germline gives CDR1 LNHNV, CDR2 YYDKDF (reference sequence).

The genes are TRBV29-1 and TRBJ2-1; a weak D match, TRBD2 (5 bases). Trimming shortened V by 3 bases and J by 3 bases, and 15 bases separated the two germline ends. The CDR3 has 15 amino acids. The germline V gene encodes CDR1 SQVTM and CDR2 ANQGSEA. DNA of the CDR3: TGCAGCGTTGATAAGGTTAGCGTGTTCTACAATGAGCAGTTCTTC. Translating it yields CSVDKVSVFYNEQFF.

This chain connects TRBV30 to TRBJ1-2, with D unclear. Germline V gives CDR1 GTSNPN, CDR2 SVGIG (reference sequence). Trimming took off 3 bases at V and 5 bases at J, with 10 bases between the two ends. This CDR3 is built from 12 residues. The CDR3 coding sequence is TGTGCCTGGAGCGCCAGTTCTTATGGCTACACCTTC. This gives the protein CAWSASSYGYTF.

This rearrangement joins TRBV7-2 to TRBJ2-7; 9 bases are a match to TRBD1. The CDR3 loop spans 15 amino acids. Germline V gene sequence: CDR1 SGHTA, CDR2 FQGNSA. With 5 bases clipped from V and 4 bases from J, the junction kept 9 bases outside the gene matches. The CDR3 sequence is CASSSSGTGYYEQYF. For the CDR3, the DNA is TGTGCCAGCAGCAGCTCCGGGACAGGGTATTACGAGCAGTACTTC.

Here the CDR3 reads CASSFQGTQETQYF. As DNA, the CDR3 is TGTGCCAGCAGCTTCCAGGGGACCCAAGAGACCCAGTACTTC. This chain links TRBV5-6 with TRBJ2-5; perhaps TRBD1 as D (6 bases). The V and J ends lost 2 bases and 1 base respectively, with 9 bases between them. The length of the CDR3 is 14 residues. Germline CDR1 and CDR2: SGHDT and YYEEEE.

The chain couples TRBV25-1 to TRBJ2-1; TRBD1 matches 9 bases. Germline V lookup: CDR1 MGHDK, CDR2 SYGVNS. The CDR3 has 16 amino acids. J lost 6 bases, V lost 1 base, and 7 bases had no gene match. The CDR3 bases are TGTGCCAGCAGTGAATGGGGGACAGGGAGGGTCAATGAGCAGTTCTTC. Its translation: CASSEWGTGRVNEQFF.

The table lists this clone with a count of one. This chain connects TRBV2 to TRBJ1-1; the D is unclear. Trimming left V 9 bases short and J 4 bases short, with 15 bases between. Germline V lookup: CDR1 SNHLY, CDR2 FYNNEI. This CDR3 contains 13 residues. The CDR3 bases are TGTGCCAGAACCGGGGTTGTAAGCACTGAAGCTTTCTTT. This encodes CARTGVVSTEAFF.

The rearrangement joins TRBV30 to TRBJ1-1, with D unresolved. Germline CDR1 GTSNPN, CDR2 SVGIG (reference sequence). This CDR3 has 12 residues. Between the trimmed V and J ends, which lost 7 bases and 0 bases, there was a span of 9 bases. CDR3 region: CAYGEVNTEAFF. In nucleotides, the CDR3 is TGTGCCTATGGGGAAGTGAACACTGAAGCTTTCTTT.

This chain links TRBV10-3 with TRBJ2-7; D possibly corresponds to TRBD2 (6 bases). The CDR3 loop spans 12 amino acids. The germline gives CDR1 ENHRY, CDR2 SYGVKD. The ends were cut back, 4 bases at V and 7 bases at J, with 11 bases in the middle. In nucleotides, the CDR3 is TGTGCCATCAGTGGATTGGGGAGGGAGCAGTACTTC. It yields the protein CAISGLGREQYF.

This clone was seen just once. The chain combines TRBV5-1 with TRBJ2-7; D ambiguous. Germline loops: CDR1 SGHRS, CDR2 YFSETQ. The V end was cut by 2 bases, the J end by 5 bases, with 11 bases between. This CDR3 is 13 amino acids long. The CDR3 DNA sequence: TGCGCCAGCAGCTTCCCGGGTAAGGACGAGCAGTACTTC. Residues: CASSFPGKDEQYF.

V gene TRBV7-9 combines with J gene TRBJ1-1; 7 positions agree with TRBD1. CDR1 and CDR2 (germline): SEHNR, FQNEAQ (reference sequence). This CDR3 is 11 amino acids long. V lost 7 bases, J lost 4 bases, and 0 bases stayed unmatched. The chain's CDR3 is CASTGGTEAFF. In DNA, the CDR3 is TGTGCCAGCACAGGGGGCACTGAAGCTTTCTTT.

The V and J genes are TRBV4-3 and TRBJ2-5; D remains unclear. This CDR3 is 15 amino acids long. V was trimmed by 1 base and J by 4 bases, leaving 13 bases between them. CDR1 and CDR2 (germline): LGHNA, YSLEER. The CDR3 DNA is TGCGCCAGCAGCCAAGCGCTCGGATCCTCAGAGACCCAGTACTTC. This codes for CASSQALGSSETQYF.

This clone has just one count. CDR3 loop: CSVEDQGDRPYEQYF. CDR3 nucleotide sequence: TGCAGCGTTGAAGATCAAGGGGACAGGCCCTACGAGCAGTACTTC. The chain has TRBV29-1 and TRBJ2-7; 8 bases are shared with TRBD1. Germline V gene data show CDR1 as SQVTM and CDR2 as ANQGSEA. The CDR3 is 15 amino acids. V shed 0 bases and J 2 bases; nucleotides not matched to a gene: 6.

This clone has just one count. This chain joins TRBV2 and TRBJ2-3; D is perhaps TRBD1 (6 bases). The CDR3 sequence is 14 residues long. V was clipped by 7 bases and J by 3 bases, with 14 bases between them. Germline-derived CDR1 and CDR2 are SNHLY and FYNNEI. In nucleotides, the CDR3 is TGTGCCAGCACTACAGGGATAGGAACAGATACGCAGTATTTT. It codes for CASTTGIGTDTQYF.

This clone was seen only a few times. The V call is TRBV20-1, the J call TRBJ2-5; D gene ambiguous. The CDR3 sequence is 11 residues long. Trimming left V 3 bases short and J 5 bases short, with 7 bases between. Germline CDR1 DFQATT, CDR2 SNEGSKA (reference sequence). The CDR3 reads CSASLAETQYF. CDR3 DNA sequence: TGCAGTGCTAGCTTGGCCGAGACCCAGTACTTC.

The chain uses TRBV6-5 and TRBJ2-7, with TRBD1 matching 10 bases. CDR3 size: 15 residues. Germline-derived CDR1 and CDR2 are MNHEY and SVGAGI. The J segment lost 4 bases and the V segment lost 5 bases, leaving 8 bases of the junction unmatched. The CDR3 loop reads CASSPPGQGQYEQYF. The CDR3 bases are TGTGCCAGCAGTCCCCCGGGACAGGGGCAGTACGAGCAGTACTTC.

CDR3 coding DNA: TGTGCCAGCAGCCTCGTCCTCCCCATGAACACTGAAGCTTTCTTT. This translates into CASSLVLPMNTEAFF. The rearrangement joins TRBV14 to TRBJ1-1; no clear D. V lost 4 bases and J lost 0, with 12 bases in between. The CDR3 covers 15 residues. The germline V gene encodes CDR1 SGHDN and CDR2 FVKESK.

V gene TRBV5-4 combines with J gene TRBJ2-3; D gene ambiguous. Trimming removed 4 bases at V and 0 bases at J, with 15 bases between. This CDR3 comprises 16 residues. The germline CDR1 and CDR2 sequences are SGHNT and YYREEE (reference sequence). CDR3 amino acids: CASSPDNFPSTDTQYF. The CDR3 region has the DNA TGTGCCAGCAGCCCCGACAATTTTCCTAGCACAGATACGCAGTATTTT.

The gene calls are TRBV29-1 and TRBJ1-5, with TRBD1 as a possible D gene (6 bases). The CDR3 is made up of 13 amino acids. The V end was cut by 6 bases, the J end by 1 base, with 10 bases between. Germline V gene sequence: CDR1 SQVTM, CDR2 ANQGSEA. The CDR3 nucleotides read TGCAGCGTACAGGGTCAGAGCAATCAGCCCCAGCATTTT. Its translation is CSVQGQSNQPQHF.

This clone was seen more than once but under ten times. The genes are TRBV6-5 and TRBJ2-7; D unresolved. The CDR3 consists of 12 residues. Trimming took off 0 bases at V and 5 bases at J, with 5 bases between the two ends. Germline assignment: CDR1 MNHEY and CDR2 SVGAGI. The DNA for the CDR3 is TGTGCCAGCAGTTACTCGACCGACGAGCAGTACTTC. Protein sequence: CASSYSTDEQYF.